One sample yielded the 4 T cell receptor beta chains listed below, sequenced in a study of vaccination and CD4 T cells after COVID-19. The Oncomine TCR Beta short-read assay was applied to DNA of cultured CD4+ T cells. TCRdb re-called the PCR reads with MiXCR, one entry per CDR3 protein. The sample has roughly 13,000 distinct CDR3 sequences; about 50% are singletons. Treatment defined: roughly 11-day PBMC culture with coronavirus spike peptide pools or control peptides (ViraFEST assay). Their antigen targets remain unknown. The source material was CD4+ T cells from blood, cultured in vitro. All receptors come from a human donor who had recovered from COVID-19.

V and J are TRBV19 and TRBJ2-1, with 14 positions matching TRBD2. Germline trimming cut 10 bases from V and 3 bases from J; bases unmatched to any gene: 8. There are 16 residues in the CDR3. In germline, CDR1 is LNHDA, CDR2 SQIVND (reference sequence). CDR3 region: CATTLGLAGVYNEQFF. DNA for the CDR3: TGTGCCACCACCCTGGGACTAGCGGGGGTCTACAATGAGCAGTTCTTC. The variable domain in full, completed from reference TRBV19 and TRBJ2-1, reads DGGITQSPKYLFRKEGQNVTLSCEQNLNHDAMYWYRQDPGQGLRLIYYSQIVNDFQKGDIAEGYSVSREKKESFPLTVTSAQKNPTAFYLCATTLGLAGVYNEQFFGPGTRLTVL.

In this sample, this clonotype turned up a few times. The chain employs TRBV7-9 and TRBJ1-1; weak D call: TRBD1 (6 bases). This CDR3 is built from 15 residues. V was shortened by 1 base and J by 0 bases, with 9 bases between the two germline ends. CDR1 is SEHNR, CDR2 FQNEAQ, per germline (reference sequence). The CDR3 nucleotides are TGTGCCAGCAGCTTAGTTTACAGGGTGAACACTGAAGCTTTCTTT. Translating gives CASSLVYRVNTEAFF.

The V gene is TRBV27, the J gene TRBJ1-4; TRBD1 is a possible D gene (5 bases). This CDR3 is built from 14 residues. Trimming cost V 5 bases and J 7 bases, with 14 bases left between them. Germline lookup yields CDR1 MNHEY and CDR2 SMNVEV (reference sequence). CDR3 residues: CASSKSGQGEKLFF. CDR3 sequence (DNA): TGTGCCAGCAGTAAAAGTGGTCAGGGTGAAAAACTGTTTTTT.

CDR3 nucleotides: TGTGCCAGCAGTTTGACGGTACGTGAAGCTTTCTTT. Amino acids: CASSLTVREAFF. The chain has TRBV12-3 or TRBV12-4 and TRBJ1-1; D is undetermined. V dropped 3 bases and J dropped 7 bases, with 9 bases sitting between them. The CDR3 is 12 residues long.